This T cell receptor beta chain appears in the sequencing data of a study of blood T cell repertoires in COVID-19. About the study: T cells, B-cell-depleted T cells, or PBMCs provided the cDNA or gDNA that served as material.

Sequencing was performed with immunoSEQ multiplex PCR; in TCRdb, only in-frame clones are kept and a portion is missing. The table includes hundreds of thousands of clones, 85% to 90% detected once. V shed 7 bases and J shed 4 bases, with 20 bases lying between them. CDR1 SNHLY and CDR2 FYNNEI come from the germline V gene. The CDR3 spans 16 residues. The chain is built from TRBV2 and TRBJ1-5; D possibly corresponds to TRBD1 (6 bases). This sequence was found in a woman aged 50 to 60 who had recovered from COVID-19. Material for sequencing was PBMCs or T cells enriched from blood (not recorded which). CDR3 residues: CASKVGGGRVNQPQHF. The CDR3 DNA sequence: TGTGCCAGCAAAGTTGGGGGGGGCAGGGTAAATCAGCCCCAGCATTTT. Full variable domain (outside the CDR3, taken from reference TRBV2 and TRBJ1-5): EPEVTQTPSHQVTQMGQEVILRCVPISNHLYFYWYRQILGQKVEFLVSFYNNEISEKSEIFDDQFSVERPDGSNFTLKIRSTKLEDSAMYFCASKVGGGRVNQPQHFGDGTRLSIL.